Presented here are 7 T cell receptor beta chains from one specimen sequenced in a study of identical twins. One entry per CDR3 protein results from TCRdb running MiXCR on the 5' RACE reads. The table shows approximately 500,000 distinct CDR3 sequences, with 15% occurring only once. These same data were also listed under a study on yellow fever vaccine responses in identical twins.

Input material: CD4+ T cells sorted from blood. The receptor set was obtained from a woman aged 18-35 years in good health.

The genes are TRBV14 and TRBJ2-1; D is perhaps TRBD1 or TRBD2 (5 bases each). CDR3 size: 16 residues. V lost 0 bases and J lost 2, with 11 bases in between. The germline V gene has CDR1 SGHDN and CDR2 FVKESK. The chain's CDR3 is CASSQDWDGPYNEQFF. CDR3 DNA: TGTGCCAGCAGCCAAGATTGGGACGGCCCCTACAATGAGCAGTTCTTC.

This clonotype showed up just a few times. The V call is TRBV12-3 or TRBV12-4, the J call TRBJ2-7; 8 nucleotides line up with TRBD2. V shed 3 bases and J 3 bases; nucleotides not matched to a gene: 13. This CDR3 spans 17 amino acids. This CDR3 reads CASSFYFLGSGIYEQYF. The CDR3, as DNA: TGTGCCAGCAGTTTTTATTTTTTAGGTAGCGGGATCTACGAGCAGTACTTC.

The sample holds a few counts of this clonotype. The rearrangement uses TRBV11-2 and TRBJ2-7, with a tentative D call TRBD1 (6 bases). V was clipped by 2 bases and J by 3 bases, with 17 bases between them. Germline V gene sequence: CDR1 SGHAT, CDR2 FQNNGV. This CDR3 comprises 16 residues. The CDR3 protein is CASSLYNSGANYEQYV. CDR3 DNA sequence: TGTGCCAGCAGCTTATATAATTCAGGGGCGAACTACGAGCAGTACGTC.

V usage is TRBV4-1 and J usage is TRBJ2-7; TRBD1 aligns across 7 bases. The CDR3 runs to 16 residues. In germline, CDR1 is MGHRA, CDR2 YSYEKL. Trimming cost V 4 bases and J 2 bases; bases outside gene matches: 11. CDR3 region: CASSPRTGESPYEQYF. The CDR3 DNA is TGCGCCAGCAGCCCGCGAACAGGGGAATCGCCCTACGAGCAGTACTTC.

This sequence joins TRBV20-1 and TRBJ2-1; tentative D call: TRBD2 (6 bases). The CDR3 consists of 16 residues. V lost 4 bases and J 0 bases, leaving 16 bases between the germline ends. The germline gives CDR1 DFQATT, CDR2 SNEGSKA (reference sequence). The CDR3 DNA follows: TGCAGTGCTACCCACAACCGGGACTTCTCCTACAATGAGCAGTTCTTC. Amino acid sequence: CSATHNRDFSYNEQFF.

This clonotype was picked up one time. The CDR3 nucleotides read TGTGCCAGTAGTATAAAGCGGGATGCCCCAAATGAGCAGTTCTTC. It is translated as CASSIKRDAPNEQFF. The J gene is TRBJ2-1, the V gene TRBV19; 7 positions agree with TRBD2. V lost 2 bases and J lost 7; bases outside the gene matches: 8. In germline, CDR1 is LNHDA, CDR2 SQIVND (reference sequence). CDR3 length equals 15 residues.

The table lists this clonotype with a few counts. V usage is TRBV27 and J usage is TRBJ2-7, with a tentative D call TRBD1 (6 bases). Trimming left V 7 bases short and J 6 bases short, with 22 bases between. This CDR3 is built from 15 residues. In germline, CDR1 is MNHEY, CDR2 SMNVEV (reference sequence). DNA of the CDR3: TGTGCCAGCAATAAGCGCATGGGGGCGTCGGTCGAGCAGTACTTC. This gives the protein CASNKRMGASVEQYF.